The present T cell receptor (beta chain) was sequenced within a study of tumor-infiltrating lymphocytes in localized non-small cell lung cancer. The protocol was immunoSEQ multiplex PCR, while the TCRdb copy is restricted to in-frame clones and leaves out a portion. The repertoire holds about 13,000 clones, with roughly four fifths as singletons. Germline loops: CDR1 MNHNY, CDR2 SVGAGI (reference sequence). The CDR3 is 12 amino acids. V was pared by 6 bases and J by 4 bases, with 10 bases between. The sequence derives from a human donor with non-small cell lung cancer. Material: uninvolved lung tissue not adjacent to the tumor. The rearrangement joins TRBV6-6 to TRBJ2-7; the D gene is possibly TRBD1 (6 bases). Written as DNA, the CDR3 is TGTGCCAGCAGCCACAGGGAGTACGAGCAGTACTTC. This codes for CASSHREYEQYF.